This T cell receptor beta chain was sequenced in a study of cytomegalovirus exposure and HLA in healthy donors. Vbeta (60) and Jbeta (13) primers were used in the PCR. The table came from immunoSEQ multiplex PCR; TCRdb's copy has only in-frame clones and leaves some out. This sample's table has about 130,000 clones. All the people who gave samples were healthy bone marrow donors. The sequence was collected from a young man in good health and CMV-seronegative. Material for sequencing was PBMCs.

As DNA, the CDR3 is TGTGCCAGTAGTACCACACTAGCGGGGTATTCATACAATGAGCAGTTCTTC. Translating it yields CASSTTLAGYSYNEQFF. The gene calls are TRBV19 and TRBJ2-1; 10 bases align to TRBD2. Trimming took 4 bases from V and 4 from J; bases not matched to a gene: 10. Germline V CDR1 and CDR2: LNHDA, SQIVND (reference sequence). The CDR3 is made up of 17 amino acids.